These 6 T cell receptor beta chains originate from one sample sequenced in a study of blood T cell repertoires in COVID-19. Some clones are missing from TCRdb's copy, which holds only in-frame ones; the method was immunoSEQ multiplex PCR. The sample records about 160,000 clones, around 78% being singletons. The sequenced sample was PBMCs or T cells enriched from blood (not recorded which). All receptors come from a woman between 45 and 65 years old who had recovered from COVID-19.

There are a few counts of this clone. This chain joins TRBV6-2 or TRBV6-3 and TRBJ1-2; D unclear. Germline V gives CDR1 MNHEY, CDR2 SVGEGT. The CDR3 contains 15 residues. Trimming shortened V by 0 bases and J by 8 bases, and 16 bases separated the two germline ends. CDR3 nucleotide sequence: TGTGCCAGCAGTTACTCAAGAGGGTCCACCACCGGCTACACCTTC. Amino acid sequence: CASSYSRGSTTGYTF.

A note on this clone: Other DNA sequences in the sample encode the same CDR3. The gene calls are TRBV19 and TRBJ1-5, with a possible D match to TRBD1 (5 bases). V was trimmed by 6 bases and J by 7 bases, leaving 13 bases between them. Germline V gene sequence: CDR1 LNHDA, CDR2 SQIVND (reference sequence). The CDR3 spans 13 residues. Here the CDR3 DNA reads TGTGCCAGTAGCATCCAGGGATGGCAGCCCCAGCATTTT. Its translation: CASSIQGWQPQHF.

The rearrangement joins TRBV7-6 to TRBJ1-4; D is ambiguous. Deletions cut 5 bases from V and 0 bases from J, with 10 bases between. Germline V lookup: CDR1 SGHVS, CDR2 FNYEAQ. CDR3 size: 15 residues. The CDR3 region is CASSAKLATNEKLFF. CDR3 in DNA: TGTGCCAGCAGCGCTAAACTGGCAACTAATGAAAAACTGTTTTTT.

The chain couples TRBV28 to TRBJ1-4, with D possibly TRBD1 on 6 matching bases. Germline CDR1 reads MDHEN; CDR2 reads SYDVKM. The V end was cut by 2 bases, the J end by 8 bases, with 12 bases between. CDR3 length: 14 amino acids. CDR3 sequence (DNA): TGTGCCAGCAGTTTACTACAGGGACGGGAAAAACTGTTTTTT. Protein product: CASSLLQGREKLFF.

The CDR3 DNA sequence: TGTGCCAGCAGCTTCAGTCTTTTAGGACTAGTGGGTTCCACAGATACGCAGTATTTT. This gives the protein CASSFSLLGLVGSTDTQYF. The chain uses TRBV7-9 and TRBJ2-3, with 7 bases fitting TRBD2. The germline gives CDR1 SEHNR, CDR2 FQNEAQ (reference sequence). The CDR3 is 19 residues long. With V trimmed by 3 bases and J by 2 bases, 17 bases remained unmatched.

This chain links TRBV29-1 with TRBJ2-1; the D is unclear. Trimming stripped 7 bases from V and 5 bases from J, with 12 bases between. CDR1 is SQVTM, CDR2 ANQGSEA, per germline. This CDR3 is 12 amino acids long. The CDR3 nucleotides are TGCAGCGCGGGCCACTCAAACAATGAGCAGTTCTTC. Translated, it gives CSAGHSNNEQFF.